The clone carrying this T cell receptor beta chain was observed a handful of times. In the original analysis: Estimated nucleated cell counts came from reference gene primer amplification. Only in-frame clones appear in the TCRdb table, and some are missing; sequencing was by immunoSEQ multiplex PCR. That table supplies the V and J calls and clone size; D and trimming were determined from the DNA. The sample consists of about 130,000 clones, 70% to 80% of them appearing once. The data originate from a study of blood T cell repertoires in COVID-19. Overall study: Samples taken during acute and convalescent COVID-19 were collected in the United States, Italy and Spain. Sources were T cells, B-cell-depleted T cells, or PBMCs; the material itself was cDNA or gDNA.

Sequencing was performed on peripheral blood. This clonotype was sampled from a man aged 55 to 69 who had recovered from COVID-19.

The CDR3 sequence is CASSVGGGLAGAYEQYF. DNA for the CDR3: TGTGCCAGCAGCGTAGGAGGGGGACTAGCGGGCGCCTACGAGCAGTACTTC. The chain joins TRBV9 to TRBJ2-7, with 12 bases aligning to TRBD2. The CDR3 covers 17 residues. Germline V lookup: CDR1 SGDLS, CDR2 YYNGEE. With 0 bases clipped from V and 2 bases from J, the junction kept 6 bases outside the gene matches.